The clone carrying this TCR beta chain occurred a few times. Its antigen is not identified. Gene names refer to mouse genes. The read is 1 residue too short to cover the CDR3 end, so that end is filled in from the germline J gene. Sequencing of TCRbeta CDR3 at survey depth gave sequences and template counts. Clones were sequenced by immunoSEQ multiplex PCR, and TCRdb holds only the in-frame ones, with some missing. The sample shows 2,500 to 3,500 clones, 48% of them seen only once. The data are from a study of tissue T cells after allogeneic stem cell transplantation. Study-level findings and limits: Within patients, tissue anatomy strongly shaped TCR repertoire composition. In patients and mice, blood and spleen missed much of tissue repertoire.

Deletions cut 2 bases from V and 1 base from J, with 2 bases between. The germline CDR1 and CDR2 sequences are LGHNA and YNLKQL (reference sequence). The CDR3 consists of 12 residues. Sample time point: mouse harvest day 14 after allogeneic transplant. Each mouse received 10^7 T-cell-depleted marrow cells plus 10^6 splenic CD5+ T cells by tail vein. The sequenced sample was lymph node tissue. This TCR derives from a female BALB/c mouse given C57BL/6 T cells with graft-versus-host disease after an allogeneic hematopoietic cell transplant. The V and J genes are TRBV5 and TRBJ1-1, with D uncertain. CDR3 DNA, as far as it was read: TGTGCCAGCAGCCAAATAAACACAGAAGTCTTC. This sequence encodes CASSQINTEVF. The full CDR3 reads CASSQINTEVFF.